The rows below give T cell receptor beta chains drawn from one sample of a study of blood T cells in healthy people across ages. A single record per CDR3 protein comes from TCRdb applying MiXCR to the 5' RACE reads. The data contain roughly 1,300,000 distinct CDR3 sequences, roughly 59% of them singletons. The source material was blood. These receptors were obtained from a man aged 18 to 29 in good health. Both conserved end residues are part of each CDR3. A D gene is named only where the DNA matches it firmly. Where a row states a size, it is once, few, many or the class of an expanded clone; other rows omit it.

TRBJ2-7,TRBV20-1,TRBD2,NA,CSARDASGSPWGQYF,TGCAGTGCTAGAGATGCTAGCGGGAGCCCTTGGGGGCAGTACTTC
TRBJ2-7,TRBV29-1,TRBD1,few,CSVENPGTGETYEQYF,TGCAGCGTTGAAAACCCGGGGACAGGCGAAACCTACGAGCAGTACTTC
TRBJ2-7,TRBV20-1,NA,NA,CSATSYNEQYF,TGCAGTGCTACCTCCTACAATGAGCAGTACTTC
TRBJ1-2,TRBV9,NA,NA,CASSVDKDSHYGYTF,TGTGCCAGCAGCGTAGATAAGGATTCCCACTATGGCTACACCTTC
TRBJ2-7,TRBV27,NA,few,CASSPMANSGGPYEQYF,TGTGCCAGCAGTCCAATGGCCAACTCGGGGGGCCCCTACGAGCAGTACTTC
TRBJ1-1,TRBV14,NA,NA,CASSQTPDMNTEAFF,TGTGCCAGCAGCCAGACCCCGGACATGAACACTGAAGCTTTCTTT
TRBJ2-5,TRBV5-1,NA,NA,CASSRRTQQETQYF,TGCGCCAGCAGCCGGCGGACCCAACAAGAGACCCAGTACTTC
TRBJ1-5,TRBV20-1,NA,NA,CSAPRDHANQPQHF,TGCAGTGCTCCCCGGGACCATGCTAATCAGCCCCAGCATTTT
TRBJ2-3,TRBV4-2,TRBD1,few,CASSDREKMDTQYF,TGTGCCAGCAGCGACAGGGAAAAGATGGATACGCAGTATTTT
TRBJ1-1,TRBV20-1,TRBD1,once,CSARSGQGLRTEAFF,TGCAGTGCTAGGTCCGGACAGGGGTTGAGGACTGAAGCTTTCTTT
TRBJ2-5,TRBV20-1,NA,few,CSARAIRGGPPETQYF,TGCAGTGCTAGAGCCATCAGGGGGGGGCCACCAGAGACCCAGTACTTC
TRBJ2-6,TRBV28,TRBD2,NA,CASSPIAGGRQDKGAGANVLTF,TGTGCCAGCAGCCCCATAGCGGGGGGGCGCCAGGATAAGGGGGCTGGGGCCAACGTCCTGACTTTC
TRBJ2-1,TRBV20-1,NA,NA,CSATGIELAYEQFF,TGCAGTGCCACCGGGATTGAGTTGGCCTACGAGCAGTTCTTC
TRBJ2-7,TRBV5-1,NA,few,CASSFALGRGFGEQYF,TGCGCCAGCAGCTTTGCCTTGGGACGCGGGTTTGGAGAGCAGTACTTC
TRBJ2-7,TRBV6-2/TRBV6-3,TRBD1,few,CASSPAKKTGGFDEQYF,TGTGCCAGCAGTCCCGCAAAAAAGACAGGGGGTTTCGACGAGCAGTACTTC
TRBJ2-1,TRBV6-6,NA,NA,CASSTGGWDYNEQFF,TGTGCCAGCAGTACCGGCGGGTGGGACTACAATGAGCAGTTCTTC
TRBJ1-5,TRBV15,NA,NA,CATSWGPGGNQPQHF,TGTGCCACCAGCTGGGGCCCTGGGGGCAATCAGCCCCAGCATTTT
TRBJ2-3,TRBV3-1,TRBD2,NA,CASGTSGGHVDHTDTQYF,TGTGCCAGCGGGACTAGCGGGGGACACGTTGACCACACAGATACGCAGTATTTT
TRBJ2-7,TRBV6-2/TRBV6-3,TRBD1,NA,CASSYRTGHGDYEQYF,TGTGCCAGCAGTTACCGGACAGGGCACGGGGATTACGAGCAGTACTTC
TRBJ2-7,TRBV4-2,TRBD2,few,CASSQKRGPSYEQYF,TGTGCCAGCAGCCAAAAGCGGGGGCCCTCCTACGAGCAGTACTTC
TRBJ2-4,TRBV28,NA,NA,CASSLPSLAKNIQYF,TGTGCCAGCAGTTTGCCCTCCCTAGCCAAAAACATTCAGTACTTC
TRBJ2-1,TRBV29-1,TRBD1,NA,CSALGTVVDNEQFF,TGCAGCGCCCTCGGGACAGTGGTCGACAATGAGCAGTTCTTC
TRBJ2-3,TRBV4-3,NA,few,CASSLLGGEPDTQYF,TGCGCCAGCAGCCTACTAGGGGGTGAGCCAGATACGCAGTATTTT
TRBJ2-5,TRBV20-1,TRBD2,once,CSARVRRGGSETQYF,TGCAGTGCTAGAGTACGGCGGGGGGGCAGCGAGACCCAGTACTTC
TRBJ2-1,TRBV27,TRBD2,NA,CASKLAGGQNEQFF,TGTGCCAGCAAACTAGCGGGGGGGCAAAATGAGCAGTTCTTC
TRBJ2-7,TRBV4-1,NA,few,CASSQESRPGYEQYF,TGCGCCAGCAGCCAAGAATCTCGACCGGGCTACGAGCAGTACTTC
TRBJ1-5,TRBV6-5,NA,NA,CASSYSAAFSNQPQHF,TGTGCCAGCAGTTACTCGGCGGCTTTTAGCAATCAGCCCCAGCATTTT
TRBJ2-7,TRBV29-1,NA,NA,CSVEVGERNEQYF,TGCAGCGTCGAGGTAGGTGAGCGAAACGAGCAGTACTTC
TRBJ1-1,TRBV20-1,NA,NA,CSAGVPGGAEAEAFF,TGCAGTGCTGGAGTCCCCGGGGGGGCTGAGGCTGAAGCTTTCTTT
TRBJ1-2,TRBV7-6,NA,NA,CASSYEAAADYGYTF,TGTGCCAGCAGCTATGAAGCGGCTGCGGACTATGGCTACACCTTC
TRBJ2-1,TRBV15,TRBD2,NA,CATSRDRVTSGSSRAGNEQFF,TGTGCCACCAGCAGAGATCGGGTGACTAGCGGGAGTAGCCGTGCAGGGAATGAGCAGTTCTTC
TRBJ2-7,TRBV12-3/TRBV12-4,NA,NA,CASTERLAYSYEQYF,TGTGCCAGCACCGAACGTCTAGCGTACTCCTACGAGCAGTACTTC
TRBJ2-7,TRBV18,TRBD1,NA,CASSPGGQGKSYEQYF,TGTGCCAGCTCACCAGGAGGACAGGGGAAATCCTACGAGCAGTACTTC
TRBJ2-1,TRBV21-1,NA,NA,CASSKARRAQNEQFF,TGTGCCAGCAGCAAAGCACGGAGGGCTCAGAATGAGCAGTTCTTC
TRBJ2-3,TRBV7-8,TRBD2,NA,CASSLAGETSIDTQYF,TGTGCCAGCAGCCTAGCGGGAGAAACCTCGATCGATACGCAGTATTTT
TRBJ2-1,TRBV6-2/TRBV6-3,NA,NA,CASSDHRGRSDEQFF,TGTGCCAGCAGTGACCACCGGGGCCGCTCAGATGAGCAGTTCTTC
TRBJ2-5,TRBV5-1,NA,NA,CASSLEGSFQETQYF,TGCGCCAGCAGCTTGGAGGGGAGCTTCCAAGAGACCCAGTACTTC
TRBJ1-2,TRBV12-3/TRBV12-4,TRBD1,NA,CASRKETGTYGYTF,TGTGCCAGCAGAAAAGAGACAGGGACCTATGGCTACACCTTC
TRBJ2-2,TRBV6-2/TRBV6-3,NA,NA,CSGLDSPNTGELFF,TGCTCGGGGCTGGACAGTCCGAACACCGGGGAGCTGTTTTTT
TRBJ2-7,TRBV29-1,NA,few,CSVGSLYEQYF,TGCAGCGTTGGGTCCCTATACGAGCAGTACTTC
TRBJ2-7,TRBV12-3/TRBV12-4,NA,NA,CASRRGESYEQYF,TGTGCCAGCAGACGGGGCGAATCCTACGAGCAGTACTTC
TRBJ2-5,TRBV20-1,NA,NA,CSASPGRGQETQYF,TGCAGTGCTAGCCCCGGGCGGGGTCAAGAGACCCAGTACTTC
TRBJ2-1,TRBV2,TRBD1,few,CASGTGELRFF,TGTGCCAGCGGAACAGGGGAGTTGAGGTTCTTC
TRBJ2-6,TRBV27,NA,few,CASSFVGANVLTF,TGTGCCAGCAGTTTTGTTGGGGCCAACGTCCTGACTTTC